This T cell receptor (beta chain) derives from a study of cytomegalovirus exposure and HLA in healthy donors. The junction had 3 bases not matched to a gene; V was cut back by 4 bases and J by 6 bases. The CDR3 sequence is 14 residues long. Looked up from germline, CDR1 is SEHNR and CDR2 is FQNEAQ (reference sequence). Use of 60 Vbeta and 13 Jbeta primers characterized the PCR. The table came from immunoSEQ multiplex PCR; TCRdb's copy has only in-frame clones and leaves some out. This table has about 190,000 clones, more than 65% appearing once. This TCR was sampled from a woman aged 30 to 39 in good health and CMV-seronegative. The chain has TRBV7-9 and TRBJ2-7; 13 nucleotides align to TRBD2. The sequencing input was PBMCs. The CDR3 is CASSSGLAGPEQYF. The CDR3 DNA reads TGTGCCAGCAGCTCGGGACTAGCGGGACCCGAGCAGTACTTC.